These T cell receptor beta chains were read from a single sample in a study of regulatory T cells in long-lasting Graves disease. TCRdb fed the multiplex PCR reads into MiXCR, producing one record per CDR3 protein. The repertoire holds roughly 420,000 distinct CDR3 sequences, with roughly 17% as singletons. These sequences were also reported in another study, on T cells in Graves' hyperthyroidism and ophthalmopathy.

Material: peripheral blood mononuclear cells (PBMCs), obtained at new diagnosis, from a patient treated with antithyroid drugs. Source of these receptors: a woman between 18 and 29 years old with Graves disease. The CDR3 runs from the conserved cysteine through the conserved F or W.

TRBJ1-5	TRBV4-1	CASSQEVSYSNQPQHF
TRBJ1-5	TRBV2	CASRSDENQPQHF
TRBJ1-2	TRBV6-1	CASKDINYGYTF
TRBJ2-7	TRBV2	CASSETPTGGNEQYF
TRBJ2-7	TRBV24-1	CATRDRSSYEQYF
TRBJ2-1	TRBV10-2	CASTPTSGRATYNEQFF
TRBJ1-6	TRBV28	CASSRRQGIGSPLHF
TRBJ2-7	TRBV20-1	CSAGTETEQYF
TRBJ1-5	TRBV2	CASSGGSRWGNQPQHF
TRBJ1-2	TRBV20-1	CSARDPPGPASFYGYTF
TRBJ2-5	TRBV20-1	CSARERETQYF
TRBJ2-1	TRBV10-3	CAIAAGGSSNEQFF
TRBJ2-3	TRBV11-1	CARRSCGRGGTDTQYF
TRBJ2-3	TRBV9	CASSPGTRTDTQYF
TRBJ2-3	TRBV18	CASSPDRVSTDTQYF
TRBJ2-7	TRBV7-8	CASSLADGYEQYF
TRBJ2-1	TRBV18	CASSPPGGTYNEQSF
TRBJ2-3	TRBV28	CATSHPTRSADTQYF
TRBJ2-3	TRBV10-3	CATGLSGSPDTQYF
TRBJ2-1	TRBV30	CAWSVQGGSGQFF
TRBJ1-5	TRBV6-2/TRBV6-3	CASSYTENNQPQHF
TRBJ1-1	TRBV12-3/TRBV12-4	CASSQGLGIENTEAFF
TRBJ2-1	TRBV7-9	CASSSSQRGLEQFF
TRBJ2-5	TRBV6-2/TRBV6-3	CASSYKLAATQYF
TRBJ2-7	TRBV6-1	CASGGTGFYEQYF
TRBJ2-2	TRBV29-1	CSGLAGDVTGELFF
TRBJ2-3	TRBV20-1	CSAHTSTDTQYF
TRBJ1-4	TRBV6-1	CASSEDGYGSEKLFF
TRBJ2-7	TRBV28	CASSFNELVRYEQYF
TRBJ2-6	TRBV13	CASKTGPGGNYSGANVLTF
TRBJ1-1	TRBV7-9	CASSVGQVVNTEAFF
TRBJ2-3	TRBV12-3/TRBV12-4	CASSYPDPPDRDPDTQYF
TRBJ2-3	TRBV11-2	CASSAAGTSTDTQYF
TRBJ1-1	TRBV14	CASSQRSLLNTEAFF
TRBJ2-2	TRBV6-1	CASSEQGRSGELFF
TRBJ2-1	TRBV6-2/TRBV6-3	CASSGAAYNEQFF
TRBJ2-7	TRBV3-1	CASSPWTSTEQYF
TRBJ2-7	TRBV6-9	CASSYDQAGEQYF
TRBJ2-7	TRBV12-3/TRBV12-4	CASSLGGQSTYEQYF
TRBJ2-5	TRBV27	CASRTRGQETQYF
TRBJ2-7	TRBV6-1	CASRPRGWEGHEQYF
TRBJ2-3	TRBV2	CASSALVSAYDTQYF
TRBJ1-2	TRBV7-9	CASSPGTSPNYGYTF
TRBJ2-2	TRBV20-1	CSARGVLLNTGELFF
TRBJ1-2	TRBV12-3/TRBV12-4	CASSPTTPGYGYTF
TRBJ1-2	TRBV30	CAWSLKTVGDGYTF
TRBJ1-5	TRBV28	CASSPTVSNQPQHF
TRBJ2-4	TRBV15	CATSRAGTVKNIQYF
TRBJ2-1	TRBV29-1	CSLAPGSGSYNEQFF
TRBJ1-1	TRBV7-3	CASSQASQRTEAFF
TRBJ1-1	TRBV9	CASSVSVNTEAFF
TRBJ2-1	TRBV6-2/TRBV6-3	CASSYGTSVSSYNEQFF
TRBJ2-1	TRBV7-2	CASSSSPTGLAGYNEQFF
TRBJ1-2	TRBV12-3/TRBV12-4	CASSFTRDSVYGYTF
TRBJ2-4	TRBV7-9	CASSLGELAKNIQYF
TRBJ2-5	TRBV7-6	CASSLKLGGTQYF
TRBJ2-7	TRBV6-1	CASSPYPTLAAISYEQYF
TRBJ2-1	TRBV19	CASSSRPSYNEQFF
TRBJ2-5	TRBV20-1	CSATPGQAPETQYF